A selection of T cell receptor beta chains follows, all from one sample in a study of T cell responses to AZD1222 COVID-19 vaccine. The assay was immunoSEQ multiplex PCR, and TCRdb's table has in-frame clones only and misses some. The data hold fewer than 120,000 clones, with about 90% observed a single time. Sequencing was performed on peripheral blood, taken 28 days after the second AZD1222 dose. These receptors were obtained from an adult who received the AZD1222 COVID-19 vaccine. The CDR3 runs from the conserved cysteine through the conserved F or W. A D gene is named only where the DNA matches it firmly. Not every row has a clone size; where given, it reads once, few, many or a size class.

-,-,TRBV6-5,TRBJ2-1,CASLGTQGNEQFF,TGTGCCAGCCTAGGAACACAGGGCAATGAGCAGTTCTTC
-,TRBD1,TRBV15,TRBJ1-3,CATSSGTGSGNTIYF,TGTGCCACCAGCAGTGGGACAGGCTCTGGAAACACCATATATTTT
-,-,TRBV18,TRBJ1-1,CASSSGGGSDTEAFF,TGTGCCAGCTCATCAGGAGGGGGGTCGGACACTGAAGCTTTCTTT
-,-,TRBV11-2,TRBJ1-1,CASSTQVSEAFF,TGTGCCAGCAGCACACAGGTCTCTGAAGCTTTCTTT
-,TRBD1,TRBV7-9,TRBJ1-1,CASSSTGTGGAAFF,TGTGCCAGCAGCTCAACCGGGACAGGGGGTGCGGCTTTCTTT
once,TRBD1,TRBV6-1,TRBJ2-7,CASSESRGTAYEQYF,TGTGCCAGCAGTGAATCAAGAGGGACAGCCTACGAGCAGTACTTC
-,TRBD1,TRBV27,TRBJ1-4,CASSSGTGRTNEKLFF,TGTGCCAGCAGTTCTGGGACAGGCCGAACTAATGAAAAACTGTTTTTT
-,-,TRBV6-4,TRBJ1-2,CASSDTDNYGYTF,TGTGCCAGCAGTGACACAGATAACTATGGCTACACCTTC
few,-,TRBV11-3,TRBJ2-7,CASSLEGWGYEQYF,TGTGCCAGCAGCTTGGAAGGTTGGGGCTACGAGCAGTACTTC
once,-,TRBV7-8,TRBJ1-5,CASSPERGARNQPQHF,TGTGCCAGCAGCCCAGAGCGAGGGGCCCGCAATCAGCCCCAGCATTTT
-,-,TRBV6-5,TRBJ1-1,CASNSPWAGTEAFF,TGTGCCAGCAATAGCCCATGGGCAGGCACTGAAGCTTTCTTT
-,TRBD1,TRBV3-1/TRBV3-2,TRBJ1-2,CASSLSSDRGDGYTF,TGTGCCAGCAGCCTATCCTCGGACAGGGGGGATGGCTACACCTTC
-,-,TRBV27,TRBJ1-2,CASRTGYHGYTF,TGTGCCAGCAGAACAGGGTATCATGGCTACACCTTC
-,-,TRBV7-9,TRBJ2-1,CASSPANEQFF,TGTGCCAGCAGCCCCGCCAATGAGCAGTTCTTC
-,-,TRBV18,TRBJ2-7,CASSPLRSSPYEQYF,TGTGCCAGCTCACCCTTACGATCCAGCCCTTACGAGCAGTACTTC
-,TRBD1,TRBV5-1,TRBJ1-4,CASSRDSGNEKLFF,TGCGCCAGCAGCCGGGACAGTGGAAATGAAAAACTGTTTTTT
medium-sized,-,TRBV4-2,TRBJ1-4,CASSQERATNEKLFF,TGTGCCAGCAGCCAAGAAAGGGCGACTAATGAAAAACTGTTTTTT
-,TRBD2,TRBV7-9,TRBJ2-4,CASSLGEGGINIQYF,TGTGCCAGCAGCTTAGGGGAGGGCGGGATAAACATTCAGTACTTC
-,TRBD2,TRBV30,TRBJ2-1,CAWSFASGRNEQFF,TGTGCCTGGAGTTTCGCCAGCGGGAGAAATGAGCAGTTCTTC
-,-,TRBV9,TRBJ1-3,CASSLSRNTIYF,TGTGCCAGCAGCCTTAGTAGAAACACCATATATTTT
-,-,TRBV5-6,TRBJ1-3,CASSSGNSGNTIYF,TGTGCCAGCAGCTCAGGCAACTCTGGAAACACCATATATTTT
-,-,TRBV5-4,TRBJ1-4,CASSLAGDEEKLFF,TGTGCCAGCAGCTTGGCCGGTGACGAGGAAAAACTGTTTTTT
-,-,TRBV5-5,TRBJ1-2,CASSLETYSNYGYTF,TGTGCCAGCAGCTTGGAAACCTATAGTAACTATGGCTACACCTTC
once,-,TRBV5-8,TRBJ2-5,CASSLGGTSRETQYF,TGTGCCAGCAGCTTGGGGGGAACCTCGCGGGAGACCCAGTACTTC
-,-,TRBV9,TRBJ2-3,CASSVAGQPLDTQYF,TGTGCCAGCAGCGTAGCAGGACAGCCACTAGATACGCAGTATTTT
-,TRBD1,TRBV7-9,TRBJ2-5,CASSLTPYRGRETQYF,TGTGCCAGCAGCTTAACCCCCTACAGGGGGCGAGAGACCCAGTACTTC
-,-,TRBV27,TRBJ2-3,CASSSERTDTQYF,TGTGCCAGCAGTTCAGAGAGGACAGATACGCAGTATTTT
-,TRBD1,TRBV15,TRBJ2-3,CATSRAGTGGYTDTQYF,TGTGCCACCAGCAGAGCCGGGACAGGGGGCTACACAGATACGCAGTATTTT
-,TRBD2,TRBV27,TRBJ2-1,CASSLGRGDEQFF,TGTGCCAGCAGTTTAGGGAGGGGCGATGAGCAGTTCTTC
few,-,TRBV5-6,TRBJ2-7,CASSLNIEQYF,TGTGCCAGCAGCTTGAATATCGAGCAGTACTTC
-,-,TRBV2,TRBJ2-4,CASSVEAKNIQYF,TGTGCCAGCAGTGTGGAAGCCAAAAACATTCAGTACTTC
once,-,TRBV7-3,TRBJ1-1,CASSQGPGAAEAFF,TGTGCCAGCAGCCAGGGCCCTGGGGCAGCTGAAGCTTTCTTT
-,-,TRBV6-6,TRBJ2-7,CASSYSGGGAGEQYF,TGTGCCAGCAGTTACTCAGGAGGAGGGGCCGGCGAGCAGTACTTC
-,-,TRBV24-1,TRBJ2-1,CATSSAGARNEQFF,TGTGCCACCAGTTCGGCAGGGGCAAGGAATGAGCAGTTCTTC
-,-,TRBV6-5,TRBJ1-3,CASRGGNTIYF,TGTGCCAGCAGAGGTGGAAACACCATATATTTT
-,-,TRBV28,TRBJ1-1,CASSLSLTEAFF,TGTGCCAGCAGTTTATCCCTCACTGAAGCTTTCTTT
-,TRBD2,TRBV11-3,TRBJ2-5,CATYSGTSQETQYF,TGTGCCACCTACTCCGGGACTAGTCAAGAGACCCAGTACTTC
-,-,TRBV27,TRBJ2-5,CASSLAETQYF,TGTGCCAGCAGTTTAGCAGAGACCCAGTACTTC
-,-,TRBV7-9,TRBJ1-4,CASSYRAGGGRNEKLFF,TGTGCCAGCAGCTATCGCGCCGGGGGCGGAAGAAATGAAAAACTGTTTTTT
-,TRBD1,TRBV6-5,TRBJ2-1,CASSPGQGASNEQFF,TGTGCCAGCAGTCCCGGGCAGGGGGCATCCAATGAGCAGTTCTTC
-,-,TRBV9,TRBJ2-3,CASSVGEGFTDTQYF,TGTGCCAGCAGCGTAGGCGAGGGATTCACAGATACGCAGTATTTT
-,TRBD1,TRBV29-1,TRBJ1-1,CSASRQGGTEAFF,TGCAGCGCCTCACGACAGGGGGGAACTGAAGCTTTCTTT
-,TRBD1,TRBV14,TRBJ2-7,CASSRDRVSEQYF,TGTGCCAGCAGCCGGGACAGGGTAAGCGAGCAGTACTTC
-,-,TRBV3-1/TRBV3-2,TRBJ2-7,CASSLTWRSGDEQYF,TGTGCCAGCAGCCTTACTTGGCGGTCGGGGGACGAGCAGTACTTC
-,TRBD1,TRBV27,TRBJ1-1,CASRRQGRLDTEAFF,TGTGCCAGCAGGAGACAGGGGCGGTTAGACACTGAAGCTTTCTTT
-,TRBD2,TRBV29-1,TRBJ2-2,CSVIGTSGSGYTGELFF,TGCAGCGTTATCGGGACTAGCGGGAGTGGGTATACCGGGGAGCTGTTTTTT
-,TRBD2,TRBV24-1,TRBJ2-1,CATSDGLAGTYNEQFF,TGTGCCACCAGTGATGGACTAGCGGGAACCTACAATGAGCAGTTCTTC
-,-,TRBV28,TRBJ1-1,CASSFGNGPRNTEAFF,TGTGCCAGCAGTTTCGGGAACGGCCCGAGAAACACTGAAGCTTTCTTT
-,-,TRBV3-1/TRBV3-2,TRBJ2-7,CASSQGPQWDEQYF,TGTGCCAGCAGCCAAGGCCCTCAATGGGATGAGCAGTACTTC
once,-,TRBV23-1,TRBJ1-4,CARSRPATNEKLFF,TGCGCCAGGAGCCGTCCAGCAACTAATGAAAAACTGTTTTTT
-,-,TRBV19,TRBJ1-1,CASSNQGGYTEAFF,TGTGCCAGTAGTAACCAAGGGGGGTACACTGAAGCTTTCTTT
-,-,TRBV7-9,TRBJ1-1,CASRPSGDPEAFF,TGTGCCAGCAGGCCATCAGGGGACCCTGAAGCTTTCTTT
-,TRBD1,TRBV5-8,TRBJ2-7,CASSVPGTVTYEQYF,TGTGCCAGCAGCGTGCCCGGGACAGTAACCTACGAGCAGTACTTC
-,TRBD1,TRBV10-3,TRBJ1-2,CAISEPGTGSNYGYTF,TGTGCCATCAGTGAACCGGGGACAGGGTCGAACTATGGCTACACCTTC